This TCR beta chain was sequenced in a study of radiotherapy plus CTLA-4 blockade in lung cancer. Overall study context: Disease control reached 30% to 35%, with objective responses in approximately 17%.

TCRdb keeps only in-frame clones here, not all; method: immunoSEQ multiplex PCR. The data hold tens of thousands of clones, with 60% to 80% observed a single time. CDR3 size: 15 residues. Looked up from germline, CDR1 is SNHLY and CDR2 is FYNNEI. The junction had 6 bases not matched to a gene; V was cut back by 4 bases and J by 4 bases. This clonotype was obtained from a human donor with non-small cell lung cancer whose response to radiotherapy plus ipilimumab could not be evaluated. The V and J genes are TRBV2 and TRBJ2-5; the match to TRBD2 covers 10 bases. This specimen consisted of peripheral blood, obtained from a patient treated with radiotherapy plus ipilimumab. CDR3 nucleotide sequence: TGTGCCAGCAGTGCCGCACTAGCGGGGACAGAGACCCAGTACTTC. The encoded protein is CASSAALAGTETQYF.